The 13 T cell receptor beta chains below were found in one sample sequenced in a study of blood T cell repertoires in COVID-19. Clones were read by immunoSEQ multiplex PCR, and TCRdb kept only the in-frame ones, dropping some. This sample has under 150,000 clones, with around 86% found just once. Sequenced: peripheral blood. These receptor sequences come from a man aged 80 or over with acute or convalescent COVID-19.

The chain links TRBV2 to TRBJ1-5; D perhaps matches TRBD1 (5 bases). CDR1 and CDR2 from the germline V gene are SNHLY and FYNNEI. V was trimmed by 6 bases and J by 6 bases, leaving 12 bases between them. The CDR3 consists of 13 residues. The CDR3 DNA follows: TGTGCCAGCAGGGTCAGGGTCGGTCAGCCCCAGCATTTT. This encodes CASRVRVGQPQHF.

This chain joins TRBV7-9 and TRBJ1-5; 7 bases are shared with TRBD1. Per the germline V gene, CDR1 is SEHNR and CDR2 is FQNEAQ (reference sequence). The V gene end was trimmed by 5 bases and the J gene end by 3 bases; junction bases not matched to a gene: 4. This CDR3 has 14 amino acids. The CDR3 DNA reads TGTGCCAGCAGCATCGACAGGGACAATCAGCCCCAGCATTTT. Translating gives CASSIDRDNQPQHF.

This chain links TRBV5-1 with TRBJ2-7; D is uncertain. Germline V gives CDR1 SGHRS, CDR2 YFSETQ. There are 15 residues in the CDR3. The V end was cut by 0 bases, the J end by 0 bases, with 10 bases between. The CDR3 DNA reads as TGCGCCAGCAGCTTGGGCTTGGGCAGCTCCTACGAGCAGTACTTC. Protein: CASSLGLGSSYEQYF.

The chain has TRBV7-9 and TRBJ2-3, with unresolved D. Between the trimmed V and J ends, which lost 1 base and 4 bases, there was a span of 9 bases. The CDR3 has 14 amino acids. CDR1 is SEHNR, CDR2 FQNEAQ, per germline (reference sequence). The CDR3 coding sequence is TGTGCCAGCAGCTTAGATTGGCTCCCAGATACGCAGTATTTT. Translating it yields CASSLDWLPDTQYF.

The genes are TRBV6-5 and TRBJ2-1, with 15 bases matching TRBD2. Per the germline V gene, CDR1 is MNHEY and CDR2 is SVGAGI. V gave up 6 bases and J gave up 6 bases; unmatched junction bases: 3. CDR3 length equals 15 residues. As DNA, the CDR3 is TGTGCCAGCAGGGGACTAGCGGGGGGAGTCAATGAGCAGTTCTTC. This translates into CASRGLAGGVNEQFF.

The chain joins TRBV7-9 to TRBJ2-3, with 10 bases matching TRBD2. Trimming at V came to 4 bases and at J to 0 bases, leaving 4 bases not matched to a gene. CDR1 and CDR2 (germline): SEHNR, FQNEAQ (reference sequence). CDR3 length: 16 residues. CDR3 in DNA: TGTGCCAGCAGCTCTAGCGGGGGCCTAAGCACAGATACGCAGTATTTT. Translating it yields CASSSSGGLSTDTQYF.

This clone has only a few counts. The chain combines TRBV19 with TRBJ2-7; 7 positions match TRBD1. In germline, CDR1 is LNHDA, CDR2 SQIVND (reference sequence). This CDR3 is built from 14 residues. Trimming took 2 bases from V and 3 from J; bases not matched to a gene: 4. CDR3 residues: CASSIRQGFYEQYF. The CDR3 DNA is TGTGCCAGTAGTATACGACAGGGTTTCTACGAGCAGTACTTC.

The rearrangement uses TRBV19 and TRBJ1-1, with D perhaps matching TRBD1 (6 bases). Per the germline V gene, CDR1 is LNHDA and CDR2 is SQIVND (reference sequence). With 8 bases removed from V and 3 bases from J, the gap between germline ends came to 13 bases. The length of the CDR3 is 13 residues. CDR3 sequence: CASLDRMDTEAFF. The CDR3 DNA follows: TGTGCCAGTCTCGACAGGATGGACACTGAAGCTTTCTTT.

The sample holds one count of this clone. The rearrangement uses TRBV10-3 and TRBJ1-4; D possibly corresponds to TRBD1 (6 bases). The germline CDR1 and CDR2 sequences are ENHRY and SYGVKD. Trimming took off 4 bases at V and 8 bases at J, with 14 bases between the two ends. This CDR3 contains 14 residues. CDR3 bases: TGTGCCATCAGTGGAGGGGGAGAACCCGAAAAACTGTTTTTT. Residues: CAISGGGEPEKLFF.

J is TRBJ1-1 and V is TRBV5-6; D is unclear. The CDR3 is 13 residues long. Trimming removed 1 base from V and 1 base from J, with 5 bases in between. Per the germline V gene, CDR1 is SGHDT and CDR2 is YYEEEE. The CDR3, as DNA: TGTGCCAGCAGCTTGAGTAGGAACACTGAAGCTTTCTTT. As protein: CASSLSRNTEAFF. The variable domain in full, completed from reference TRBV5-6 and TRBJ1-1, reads DAGVTQSPTHLIKTRGQQVTLRCSPKSGHDTVSWYQQALGQGPQFIFQYYEEEERQRGNFPDRFSGHQFPNYSSELNVNALLLGDSALYLCASSLSRNTEAFFGQGTRLTVV.

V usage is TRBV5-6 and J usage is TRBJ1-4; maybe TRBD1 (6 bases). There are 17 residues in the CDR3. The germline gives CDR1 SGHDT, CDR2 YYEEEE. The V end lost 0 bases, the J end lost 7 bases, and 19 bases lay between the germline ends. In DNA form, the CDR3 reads TGTGCCAGCAGCTTGGCCGGGAAAGGCAGGGGTTTTGAAAAACTGTTTTTT. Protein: CASSLAGKGRGFEKLFF.

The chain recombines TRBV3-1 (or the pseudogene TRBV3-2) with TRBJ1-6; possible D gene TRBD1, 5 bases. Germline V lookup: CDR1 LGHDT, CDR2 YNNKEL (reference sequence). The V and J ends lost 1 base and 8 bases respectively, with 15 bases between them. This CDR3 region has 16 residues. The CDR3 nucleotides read TGTGCCAGCAGCCAAGGGGGCGTGATGCCTCATTCACCCCTCCACTTT. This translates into CASSQGGVMPHSPLHF.

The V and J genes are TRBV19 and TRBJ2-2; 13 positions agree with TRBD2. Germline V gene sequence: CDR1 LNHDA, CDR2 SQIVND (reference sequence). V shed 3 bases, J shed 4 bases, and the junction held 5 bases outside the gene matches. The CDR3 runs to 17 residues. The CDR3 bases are TGTGCCAGTAGTATTTGGGGGACTAGCGGGGTCACCGGGGAGCTGTTTTTT. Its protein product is CASSIWGTSGVTGELFF.